This record covers a single T cell receptor (beta chain). This entry is derived from a study of OX40 agonist ivuxolimab in advanced cancers. This CDR3 has 14 residues. V gave up 5 bases and J gave up 3 bases; unmatched junction bases: 3. The V gene's germline CDR1 is SNHLY and CDR2 FYNNEI. Produced via immunoSEQ multiplex PCR; TCRdb's table is partial and in-frame only. Of about 130,000 clones detected, roughly 92% appear once; the ten largest clones hold 0.7% to 0.9%. This sequence originates from an adult with an advanced solid tumor such as melanoma, head and neck, liver or kidney cancer. The chain links TRBV2 to TRBJ2-1; 8 nucleotides agree with TRBD1. Sequences were derived from CD4+ or CD8+ T cells sorted from blood, sampled in a trial of the OX40 agonist ivuxolimab. In DNA, the CDR3 is TGTGCCAGCAGTCCGGACAGGGTCTACAATGAGCAGTTCTTC. It codes for CASSPDRVYNEQFF. The full variable domain, in which reference TRBV2 and TRBJ2-1 provide the parts outside the CDR3, is EPEVTQTPSHQVTQMGQEVILRCVPISNHLYFYWYRQILGQKVEFLVSFYNNEISEKSEIFDDQFSVERPDGSNFTLKIRSTKLEDSAMYFCASSPDRVYNEQFFGPGTRLTVL.